This TCR beta chain was observed in a study of sequential checkpoint blockade in melanoma. Clones were sequenced by immunoSEQ multiplex PCR, and TCRdb holds only the in-frame ones, with some missing. The table records some 30,000 clones, 85% to 90% of them present only once. Sample treatment: randomized to nivolumab then ipilimumab (arm A) or the reverse (arm B). Sorted cells were live CD3+CD8+, lacking CD19 and CD56, from PBMCs. CDR1 and CDR2 from the germline V gene are GTSNPN and SVGIG (reference sequence). The CDR3 is 18 residues long. J gave up 3 bases and V 4 bases, and 10 bases lay outside the gene matches. This clone was detected only once.

The sample here was CD8+ T cells sorted from blood (inferred from file names), taken from a patient given nivolumab and ipilimumab in sequence. The clonotype originates from a human donor with melanoma. The chain employs TRBV30 and TRBJ2-3; 16 bases line up with TRBD2. The CDR3 sequence is CAWTGLAGGPFPTDTQYF. The CDR3 DNA is TGTGCCTGGACGGGACTAGCGGGGGGGCCGTTTCCTACAGATACGCAGTATTTT.